Below are 6 T cell receptor beta chains sequenced from a single sample in a study of CD8 T cells in ankylosing spondylitis (dated by TCRdb to between 2016 and 2019). Findings and caveats that apply to the study as a whole: Blood from ankylosing spondylitis patients appeared to be characterized by a TCR beta motif made up of several highly homologous amino acid variants.

Libraries came from 5' RACE. Sequencing instrument: Illumina HiSeq 2500. TCRdb reprocessed the public reads (quality trimming at Q25 with fastp, clone calling with MiXCR) and kept in-frame beta chains. For every CDR3 protein sequence, its rows merge into one entry that carries the most common genes and DNA. In this sample the table shows roughly 490,000 distinct CDR3 sequences, approximately 5% of which occur a single time. The ten largest clones take up around 3.5% of the sample. These receptors have no known antigen. Sequenced material: blood, either unsorted or a sorted T cell fraction (not recorded which). These receptors all stem from a male donor with ankylosing spondylitis.

This sequence joins TRBV5-8 and TRBJ1-1, with no clear D. Germline values: CDR1 SGHTS, CDR2 YDEGEE. This CDR3 is 14 amino acids long. Trimming took 4 bases from V and 4 from J, leaving 14 bases between them. The CDR3 is CASSPWLLCTEAFF. DNA of the CDR3: TGTGCCAGCAGCCCTTGGCTCCTCTGCACTGAAGCTTTCTTT.

This clonotype showed up many times. This chain links TRBV27 with TRBJ2-3, with D possibly matching TRBD1 (5 bases). The V gene's germline CDR1 is MNHEY and CDR2 SMNVEV (reference sequence). With 7 bases removed from V and 4 bases from J, the gap between germline ends came to 12 bases. CDR3 length: 13 residues. CDR3: CASIPQGADTQYF. The CDR3 DNA is TGTGCCAGCATCCCTCAAGGGGCAGATACGCAGTATTTT.

J is TRBJ2-1 and V is TRBV11-2; 12 bases agree with TRBD2. CDR3 length: 14 amino acids. The V and J ends lost 8 bases and 4 bases, in that order; junction bases with no gene match: 3. CDR1 SGHAT and CDR2 FQNNGV come from the germline V gene. CDR3 protein: CASGLAGGYNEQFF. Here the CDR3 DNA reads TGTGCCAGCGGTCTAGCGGGAGGGTACAATGAGCAGTTCTTC.

There are many counts of this clonotype. The V and J genes are TRBV5-1 and TRBJ1-1; TRBD1 might be the D (6 bases). V was shortened by 3 bases and J by 0 bases, with 12 bases between the two germline ends. The CDR3 is made up of 15 amino acids. Germline-derived CDR1 and CDR2 are SGHRS and YFSETQ. The CDR3 DNA sequence: TGCGCCAGCAGCTCGCTAGGGGGTATGAACACTGAAGCTTTCTTT. This codes for CASSSLGGMNTEAFF.

This clonotype was recorded many times. The rearrangement joins TRBV5-1 to TRBJ1-1, with D maybe TRBD1 (6 bases). This CDR3 comprises 16 residues. Germline CDR1 SGHRS, CDR2 YFSETQ. V lost 0 bases and J 11 bases, leaving 23 bases between the germline ends. In DNA, the CDR3 is TGCGCCAGCAGCTTGGTAACAGGGAGGTCGGAATTGGCGGCTTTCTTT. Translating it yields CASSLVTGRSELAAFF. Supplemented by reference TRBV5-1 and TRBJ1-1, the full variable domain reads KAGVTQTPRYLIKTRGQQVTLSCSPISGHRSVSWYQQTPGQGLQFLFEYFSETQRNKGNFPGRFSGRQFSNSRSEMNVSTLELGDSALYLCASSLVTGRSELAAFFGQGTRLTVV.

This chain connects TRBV6-2 or TRBV6-3 to TRBJ2-1; possibly TRBD2 for D (5 bases). CDR1 and CDR2 (germline): MNHEY, SVGEGT. The V end was cut by 7 bases, the J end by 4 bases, with 17 bases between. This CDR3 contains 15 residues. The DNA for the CDR3 is TGTGCCAGCAAGAGAGGTAGCGCTCTTTACAATGAGCAGTTCTTC. Translating it yields CASKRGSALYNEQFF.